The text below deals with one T cell receptor (beta chain). Its antigen is not known. This entry belongs to a study of cytomegalovirus exposure and HLA in healthy donors. Study-wide points: Some segments of the V type, notably TRBV6-2 and TRBV6-3, were excluded as indistinguishable. It was shown in a later analysis that HLA-associated TCR beta chains were more clonally expanded than other, equally common chains.

This PCR relied on a set of 60 Vbeta primers and 13 Jbeta primers. Data came from immunoSEQ multiplex PCR; TCRdb stores just in-frame clones and leaves some out. Of around 210,000 clones in the sample, around 78% were seen once. The CDR3 covers 14 residues. After removal of 1 base from V and 5 bases from J, the junction contained 4 bases not matched to a gene. The germline gives CDR1 LGHNA, CDR2 YNFKEQ. The J gene is TRBJ1-1, the V gene TRBV4-2; 7 bases match TRBD1. Sequencing used PBMCs. This TCR was recovered from a boy between 10 and 17 years old in good health and CMV-seronegative. The CDR3 loop reads CASSQASGGTEAFF. CDR3 nucleotides: TGTGCCAGCAGCCAAGCCTCAGGGGGGACTGAAGCTTTCTTT.